This T cell receptor beta chain was sequenced during a study of beta chain features in type 1 diabetes. Study-wide points: Insertions were fewer and deletions more numerous at VDJ junctions in type 1 diabetes patients. The study left unresolved whether HLA type influences TCRB rearrangement. TCRB CDR3 length was moderately but significantly reduced in all four CD4+ subsets of Type 1 diabetes patients.

This clone has just a few counts. Its target is unknown. Within the sample, other DNA sequences also encode this same CDR3. Populations obtained by sorting all exceeded 95% purity. cDNA synthesis used the whole RNA isolate, giving expressed TCRB sequences. An average of approximately 3.6 million reads was obtained for naive, central memory and regulatory T cell samples. TCRdb keeps only in-frame clones here, not all; method: immunoSEQ multiplex PCR. The sample contains around 650,000 clones, 9.5% to 15% of which appear only once. In germline, CDR1 is SGHNT, CDR2 YYREEE (reference sequence). The CDR3 is 13 amino acids. Trimming took 1 base from V and 3 from J, leaving 6 bases between them.

The sequence came from a man under 40 with type 1 diabetes. Sequencing input: naive CD4+ T cells from blood. This chain joins TRBV5-4 and TRBJ2-3; D perhaps matches TRBD2 (5 bases). The CDR3 here is CASSLTGTDTQYF. CDR3 in DNA: TGTGCCAGCAGCTTGACGGGGACAGATACGCAGTATTTT.